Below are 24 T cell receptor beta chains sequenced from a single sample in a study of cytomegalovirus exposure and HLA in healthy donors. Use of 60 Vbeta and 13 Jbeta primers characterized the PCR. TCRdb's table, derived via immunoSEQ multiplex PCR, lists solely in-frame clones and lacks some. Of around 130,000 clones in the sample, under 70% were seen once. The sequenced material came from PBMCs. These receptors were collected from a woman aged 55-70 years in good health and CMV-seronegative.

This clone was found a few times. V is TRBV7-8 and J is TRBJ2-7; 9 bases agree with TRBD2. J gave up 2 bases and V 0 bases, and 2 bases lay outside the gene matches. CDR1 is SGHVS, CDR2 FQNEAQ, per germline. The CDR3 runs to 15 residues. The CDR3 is CASSLASGSPYEQYF. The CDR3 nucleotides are TGTGCCAGCAGCTTAGCTAGCGGGAGCCCCTACGAGCAGTACTTC.

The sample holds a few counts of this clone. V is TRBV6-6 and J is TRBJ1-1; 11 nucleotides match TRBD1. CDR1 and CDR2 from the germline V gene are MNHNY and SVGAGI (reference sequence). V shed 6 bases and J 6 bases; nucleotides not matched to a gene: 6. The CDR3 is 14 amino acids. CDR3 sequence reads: CASSAGTGGPEAFF. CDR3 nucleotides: TGTGCCAGCAGCGCCGGGACAGGGGGGCCTGAAGCTTTCTTT.

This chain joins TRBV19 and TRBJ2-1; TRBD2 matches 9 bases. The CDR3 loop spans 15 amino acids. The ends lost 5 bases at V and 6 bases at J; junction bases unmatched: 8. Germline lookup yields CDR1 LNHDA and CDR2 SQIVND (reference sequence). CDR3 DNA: TGTGCCAGTAGTTACCTAGCGGGATCGTCCAATGAGCAGTTCTTC. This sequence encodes CASSYLAGSSNEQFF.

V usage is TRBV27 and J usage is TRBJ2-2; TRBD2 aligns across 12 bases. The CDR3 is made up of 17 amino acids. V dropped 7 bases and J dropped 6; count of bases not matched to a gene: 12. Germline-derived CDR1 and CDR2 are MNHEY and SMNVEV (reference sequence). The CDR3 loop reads CASTTSGLAGNAGELFF. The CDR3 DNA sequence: TGTGCCAGCACCACCTCAGGACTAGCGGGAAATGCCGGGGAGCTGTTTTTT.

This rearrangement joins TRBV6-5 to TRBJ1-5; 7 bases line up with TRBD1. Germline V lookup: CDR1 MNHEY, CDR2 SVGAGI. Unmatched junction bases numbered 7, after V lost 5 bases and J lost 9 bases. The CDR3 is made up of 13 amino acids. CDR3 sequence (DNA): TGTGCCAGCAGTGCTGACAGGGACCGGCCCCAGCATTTT. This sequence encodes CASSADRDRPQHF.

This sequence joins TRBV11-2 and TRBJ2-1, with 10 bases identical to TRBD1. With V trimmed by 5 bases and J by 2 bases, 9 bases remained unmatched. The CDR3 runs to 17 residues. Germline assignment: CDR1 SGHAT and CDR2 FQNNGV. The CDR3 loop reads CASSPRPGTGAYNEQFF. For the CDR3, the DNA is TGTGCCAGCAGCCCTAGACCCGGGACAGGGGCCTACAATGAGCAGTTCTTC.

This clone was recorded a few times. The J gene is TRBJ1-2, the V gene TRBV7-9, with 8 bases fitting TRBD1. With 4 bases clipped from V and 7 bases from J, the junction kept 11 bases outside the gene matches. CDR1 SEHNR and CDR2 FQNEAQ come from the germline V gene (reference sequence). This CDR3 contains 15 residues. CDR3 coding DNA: TGTGCCAGCAGCTCAAGACAGGGGCCTCTATCTGGCTACACCTTC. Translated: CASSSRQGPLSGYTF.

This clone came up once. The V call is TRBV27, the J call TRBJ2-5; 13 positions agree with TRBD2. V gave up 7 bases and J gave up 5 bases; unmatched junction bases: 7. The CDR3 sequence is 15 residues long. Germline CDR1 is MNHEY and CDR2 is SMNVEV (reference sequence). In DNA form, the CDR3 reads TGTGCCAGCAAACTAGCGGGAGGGCCTAGTGAGACCCAGTACTTC. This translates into CASKLAGGPSETQYF.

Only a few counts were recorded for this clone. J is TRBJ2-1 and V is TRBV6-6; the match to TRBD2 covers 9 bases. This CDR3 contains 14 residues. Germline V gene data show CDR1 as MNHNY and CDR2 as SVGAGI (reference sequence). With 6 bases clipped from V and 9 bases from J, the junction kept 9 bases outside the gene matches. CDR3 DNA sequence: TGTGCCAGCAGGGGGACTAGCCGGGTCATTGAGCAGTTCTTC. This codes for CASRGTSRVIEQFF.

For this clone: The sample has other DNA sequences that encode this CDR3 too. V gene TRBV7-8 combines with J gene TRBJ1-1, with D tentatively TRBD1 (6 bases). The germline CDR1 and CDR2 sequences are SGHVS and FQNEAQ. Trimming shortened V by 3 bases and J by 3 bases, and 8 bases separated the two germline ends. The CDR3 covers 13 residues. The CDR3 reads CASSLDRDTEAFF. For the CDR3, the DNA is TGTGCCAGCAGCTTGGACAGAGACACTGAAGCTTTCTTT. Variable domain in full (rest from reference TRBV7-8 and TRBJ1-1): GAGVSQSPRYKVAKRGQDVALRCDPISGHVSLFWYQQALGQGPEFLTYFQNEAQLDKSGLPSDRFFAERPEGSVSTLKIQRTQQEDSAVYLCASSLDRDTEAFFGQGTRLTVV.

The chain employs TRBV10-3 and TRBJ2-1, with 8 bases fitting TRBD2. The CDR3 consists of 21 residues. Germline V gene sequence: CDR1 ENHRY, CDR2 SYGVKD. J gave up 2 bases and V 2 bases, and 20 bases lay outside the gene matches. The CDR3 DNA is TGTGCCATCAGTGAGCCGCAACCGGGGGGGAAGGCGGGAGCTGCCTACAATGAGCAGTTCTTC. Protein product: CAISEPQPGGKAGAAYNEQFF.

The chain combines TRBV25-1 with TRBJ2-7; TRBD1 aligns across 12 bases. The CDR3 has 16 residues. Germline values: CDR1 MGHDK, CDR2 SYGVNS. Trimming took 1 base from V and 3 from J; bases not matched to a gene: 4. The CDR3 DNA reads TGTGCCAGCAGTGAATCGGGGACAGGGGGCCACTACGAGCAGTACTTC. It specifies CASSESGTGGHYEQYF.

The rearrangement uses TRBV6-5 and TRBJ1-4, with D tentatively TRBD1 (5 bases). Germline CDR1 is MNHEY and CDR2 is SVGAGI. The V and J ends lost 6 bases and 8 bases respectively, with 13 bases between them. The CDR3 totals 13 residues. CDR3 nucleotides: TGTGCCAGCAGAACCCAGGGTAACGAAAAACTGTTTTTT. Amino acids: CASRTQGNEKLFF.

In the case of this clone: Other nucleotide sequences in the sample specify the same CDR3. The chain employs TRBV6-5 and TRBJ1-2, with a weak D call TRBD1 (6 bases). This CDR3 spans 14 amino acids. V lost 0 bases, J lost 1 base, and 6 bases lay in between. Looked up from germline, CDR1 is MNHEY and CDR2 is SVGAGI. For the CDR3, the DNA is TGTGCCAGCAGTTACTCAGGGGGTAACTATGGCTACACCTTC. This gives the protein CASSYSGGNYGYTF.

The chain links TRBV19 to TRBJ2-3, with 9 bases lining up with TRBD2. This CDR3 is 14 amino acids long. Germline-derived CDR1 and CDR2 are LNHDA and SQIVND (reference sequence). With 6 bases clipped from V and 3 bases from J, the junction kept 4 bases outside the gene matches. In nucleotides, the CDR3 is TGTGCCAGTAGGTCCAGCGGGGGGACAGATACGCAGTATTTT. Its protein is CASRSSGGTDTQYF. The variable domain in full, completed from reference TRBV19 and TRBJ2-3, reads DGGITQSPKYLFRKEGQNVTLSCEQNLNHDAMYWYRQDPGQGLRLIYYSQIVNDFQKGDIAEGYSVSREKKESFPLTVTSAQKNPTAFYLCASRSSGGTDTQYFGPGTRLTVL.

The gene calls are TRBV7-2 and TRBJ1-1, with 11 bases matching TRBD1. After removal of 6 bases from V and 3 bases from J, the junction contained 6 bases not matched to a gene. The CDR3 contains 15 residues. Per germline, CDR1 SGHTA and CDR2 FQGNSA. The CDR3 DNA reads TGTGCCAGCAGGGACAGGGGGCGAAGGGACACTGAAGCTTTCTTT. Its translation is CASRDRGRRDTEAFF. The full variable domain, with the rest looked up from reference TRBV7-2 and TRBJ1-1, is GAGVSQSPSNKVTEKGKDVELRCDPISGHTALYWYRQSLGQGLEFLIYFQGNSAPDKSGLPSDRFSAERTGGSVSTLTIQRTQQEDSAVYLCASRDRGRRDTEAFFGQGTRLTVV.

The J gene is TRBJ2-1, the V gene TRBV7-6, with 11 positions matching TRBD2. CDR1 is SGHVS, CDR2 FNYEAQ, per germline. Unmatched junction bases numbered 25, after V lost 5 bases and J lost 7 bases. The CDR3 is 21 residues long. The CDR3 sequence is CASSQRGSLARVTSGSNEQFF. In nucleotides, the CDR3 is TGTGCCAGCAGCCAACGGGGCTCTTTGGCTCGTGTCACTAGCGGGAGTAATGAGCAGTTCTTC. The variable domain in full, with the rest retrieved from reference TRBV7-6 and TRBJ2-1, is GAGVSQSPRYKVTKRGQDVALRCDPISGHVSLYWYRQALGQGPEFLTYFNYEAQQDKSGLPNDRFSAERPEGSISTLTIQRTEQRDSAMYRCASSQRGSLARVTSGSNEQFFGPGTRLTVL.

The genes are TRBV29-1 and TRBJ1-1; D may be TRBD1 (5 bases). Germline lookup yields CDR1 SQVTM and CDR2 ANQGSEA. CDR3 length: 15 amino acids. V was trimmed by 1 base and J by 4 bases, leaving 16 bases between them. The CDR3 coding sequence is TGCAGCGTTGAAGTTGCGGGGGGGTGGGGCACTGAAGCTTTCTTT. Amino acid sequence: CSVEVAGGWGTEAFF.

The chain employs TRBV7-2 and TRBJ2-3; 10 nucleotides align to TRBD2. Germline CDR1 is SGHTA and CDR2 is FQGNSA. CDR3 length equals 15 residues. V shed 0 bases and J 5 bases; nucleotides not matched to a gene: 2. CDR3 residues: CASSLASGGKDTQYF. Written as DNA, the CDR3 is TGTGCCAGCAGCTTAGCTAGCGGGGGGAAAGATACGCAGTATTTT.

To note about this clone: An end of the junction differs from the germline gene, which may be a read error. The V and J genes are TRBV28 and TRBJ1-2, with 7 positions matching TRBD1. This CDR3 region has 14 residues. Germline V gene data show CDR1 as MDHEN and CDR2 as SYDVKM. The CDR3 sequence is CASSIWTGNYGYTF. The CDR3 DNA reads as TGTGCCAGCAGTATATGGACAGGCAACTATGGCTACACCTTC.

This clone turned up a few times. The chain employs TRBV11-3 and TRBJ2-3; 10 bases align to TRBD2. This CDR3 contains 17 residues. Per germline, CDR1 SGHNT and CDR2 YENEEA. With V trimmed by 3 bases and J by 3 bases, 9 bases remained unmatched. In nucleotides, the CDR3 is TGTGCCAGCAGCTTGACGAGTCTAGCGGGGGATACAGATACGCAGTATTTT. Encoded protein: CASSLTSLAGDTDTQYF.

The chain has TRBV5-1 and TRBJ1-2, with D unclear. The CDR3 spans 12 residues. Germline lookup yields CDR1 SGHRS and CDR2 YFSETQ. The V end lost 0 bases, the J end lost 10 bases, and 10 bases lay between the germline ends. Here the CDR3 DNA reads TGCGCCAGCAGCTTGGCGTTCGCGGACTACACCTTC. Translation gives CASSLAFADYTF.

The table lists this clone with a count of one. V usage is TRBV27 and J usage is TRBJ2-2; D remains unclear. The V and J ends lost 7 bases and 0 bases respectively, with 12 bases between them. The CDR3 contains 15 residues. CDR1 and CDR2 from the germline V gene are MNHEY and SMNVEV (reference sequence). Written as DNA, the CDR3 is TGTGCCAGCACCCCAAGCACAGCGAACACCGGGGAGCTGTTTTTT. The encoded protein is CASTPSTANTGELFF.

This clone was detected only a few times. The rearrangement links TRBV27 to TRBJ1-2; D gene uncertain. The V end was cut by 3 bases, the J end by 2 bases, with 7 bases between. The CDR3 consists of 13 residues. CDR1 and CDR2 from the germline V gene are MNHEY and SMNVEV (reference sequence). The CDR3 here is CASSLRENYGYTF. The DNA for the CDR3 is TGTGCCAGCAGTTTGCGGGAGAACTATGGCTACACCTTC.